These 32 T cell receptor beta chains were all obtained from the same sample, sequenced in a study of cytomegalovirus exposure and HLA in healthy donors. Vbeta (60) and Jbeta (13) primers were used in the PCR. The method was immunoSEQ multiplex PCR; TCRdb's version includes in-frame clones alone and lacks a portion of them. The table lists under 150,000 clones, just over 70% of them singletons. Sequenced: PBMCs. These receptors originate from a woman between 55 and 75 years old in good health and CMV-seropositive.

The chain has TRBV7-6 and TRBJ2-7; perhaps TRBD2 as D (5 bases). Between the trimmed V and J ends, which lost 5 bases and 3 bases, there was a span of 11 bases. This CDR3 contains 13 residues. Germline loops: CDR1 SGHVS, CDR2 FNYEAQ. The chain's CDR3 is CASSRIGSYEQYF. In DNA form, the CDR3 reads TGTGCCAGCAGCCGGATAGGGAGCTACGAGCAGTACTTC.

The chain combines TRBV11-2 with TRBJ1-1; no reliable D call. The germline V gene encodes CDR1 SGHAT and CDR2 FQNNGV. The CDR3 totals 12 residues. Deletions cut 3 bases from V and 6 bases from J, with 8 bases between. CDR3 in amino acids: CASSFLYSEAFF. In nucleotides, the CDR3 is TGTGCCAGCAGCTTCCTCTACTCTGAAGCTTTCTTT.

The chain couples TRBV7-8 to TRBJ1-3; 8 nucleotides line up with TRBD1. The V segment lost 5 bases and the J segment 0 bases; nucleotides outside the gene matches: 9. The germline V gene has CDR1 SGHVS and CDR2 FQNEAQ. The CDR3 sequence is 17 residues long. Here the CDR3 reads CASSQGAVPSSGNTIYF. CDR3 coding DNA: TGTGCCAGCAGCCAGGGGGCGGTACCGAGCTCTGGAAACACCATATATTTT.

The chain recombines TRBV14 with TRBJ1-4, with D perhaps TRBD1 (6 bases). The CDR3 consists of 14 residues. CDR1 and CDR2 (germline): SGHDN, FVKESK. Trimming stripped 9 bases from V and 1 base from J, with 12 bases between. The CDR3 sequence is CASTRDITNEKLFF. Here the CDR3 DNA reads TGTGCCAGTACCCGGGACATAACTAATGAAAAACTGTTTTTT.

The rearrangement links TRBV9 to TRBJ1-6; the D gene is possibly TRBD1 (5 bases). This CDR3 is 13 amino acids long. Germline V CDR1 and CDR2: SGDLS, YYNGEE. V lost 4 bases to trimming and J lost 9 bases, with 11 bases between them. The CDR3 reads CASSPRRGSPLHF. The CDR3 nucleotides read TGTGCCAGCAGCCCGAGGAGGGGTTCACCCCTCCACTTT.

V and J are TRBV12-2 and TRBJ2-5; the D segment call TRBD2 is taken from the table without a DNA check. TRBV12-2 constitutes a pseudogene. The CDR3 totals 19 residues. CDR3: CASRLASRSGLAGGRTQYF. CDR3 DNA: TGTGCAAGTCGCTTAGCGTCCCGCTCTGGGCTAGCGGGGGGGCGGACCCAGTACTTC.

The CDR3 here is CASSQPDRDTGELFF. The DNA for the CDR3 is TGCGCCAGCAGCCAGCCCGACAGGGATACCGGGGAGCTGTTTTTT. J is TRBJ2-2 and V is TRBV4-1; TRBD1 aligns across 7 bases. Germline V CDR1 and CDR2: MGHRA, YSYEKL. This CDR3 is built from 15 residues. The junction had 6 bases not matched to a gene; V was cut back by 3 bases and J by 5 bases.

V usage is TRBV6-1 and J usage is TRBJ2-7, with TRBD1 identical over 9 bases. Germline loops: CDR1 MNHNS, CDR2 SASEGT. J was trimmed by 3 bases and V by 0 bases; bases with no gene match: 3. The CDR3 covers 15 residues. CDR3: CASSEAQGQGYEQYF. CDR3 in DNA: TGTGCCAGCAGTGAAGCGCAGGGACAGGGCTACGAGCAGTACTTC.

The chain combines TRBV5-1 with TRBJ1-3; D ambiguous. There are 14 residues in the CDR3. Trimming removed 7 bases at V and 0 bases at J, with 11 bases between. In germline, CDR1 is SGHRS, CDR2 YFSETQ. Written as DNA, the CDR3 is TGCGCCAGCTCAGAACAAGACTCTGGAAACACCATATATTTT. Encoded protein: CASSEQDSGNTIYF.

V gene TRBV9 combines with J gene TRBJ1-2; TRBD1 matches 7 bases. The CDR3 contains 16 residues. With V trimmed by 0 bases and J by 7 bases, 12 bases remained unmatched. Germline lookup yields CDR1 SGDLS and CDR2 YYNGEE. DNA of the CDR3: TGTGCCAGCAGCGTAGGGGGCTTGAAGGGGGCTGGTGGCTACACCTTC. Amino acids: CASSVGGLKGAGGYTF.

This chain links TRBV11-3 with TRBJ2-7; D might be TRBD1 (5 bases). Trimming took 5 bases from V and 3 from J, leaving 14 bases between them. Germline V lookup: CDR1 SGHNT, CDR2 YENEEA. This CDR3 comprises 14 residues. CDR3 coding DNA: TGTGCCAGCAGCACAGGCGGCCCTGACTACGAGCAGTACTTC. It is translated as CASSTGGPDYEQYF.

V usage is TRBV6-1 and J usage is TRBJ1-4; D unresolved. The CDR3 length is 15 residues. Trimming pared 6 bases from V and 8 bases from J, leaving 19 bases between. The germline V gene encodes CDR1 MNHNS and CDR2 SASEGT. The CDR3, as DNA: TGTGCCAGCAGACGATCCTCCGAGGGCGGGGAAAAACTGTTTTTT. Encoded protein: CASRRSSEGGEKLFF.

The chain employs TRBV11-2 and TRBJ2-1, with D possibly matching TRBD2 (6 bases). This CDR3 is 16 amino acids long. CDR1 and CDR2 from the germline V gene are SGHAT and FQNNGV. Trimming stripped 4 bases from V and 0 bases from J, with 13 bases between. The CDR3 bases are TGTGCCAGCAGCTCTGGGGACGGGAGCTCCTACAATGAGCAGTTCTTC. Amino acid sequence: CASSSGDGSSYNEQFF.

This rearrangement joins TRBV5-4 to TRBJ1-3, with D tentatively TRBD1 (5 bases). Trimming stripped 0 bases from V and 0 bases from J, with 13 bases between. The CDR3 is 17 amino acids. CDR1 and CDR2 (germline): SGHNT, YYREEE (reference sequence). The CDR3 DNA reads TGTGCCAGCAGCTTGGCCGGGGGGAGACCCTCTGGAAACACCATATATTTT. Translated, it gives CASSLAGGRPSGNTIYF.

The rearrangement joins TRBV29-1 to TRBJ1-2; 8 bases are a match to TRBD1. CDR1 and CDR2 from the germline V gene are SQVTM and ANQGSEA. This CDR3 has 14 residues. V shed 1 base and J 5 bases; nucleotides not matched to a gene: 6. The CDR3 DNA reads TGCAGCGTTGAAGGTACAGGACAGGGTTATGGCTACACCTTC. It specifies CSVEGTGQGYGYTF.

This chain joins TRBV19 and TRBJ1-5, with D possibly TRBD1 on 6 matching bases. CDR1 and CDR2 from the germline V gene are LNHDA and SQIVND (reference sequence). This CDR3 spans 11 amino acids. V shed 5 bases and J shed 9 bases, with 8 bases lying between them. DNA of the CDR3: TGTGCCAGTAGTTCACAGGGGCCCCAGCATTTT. Residues: CASSSQGPQHF.

The chain couples TRBV5-1 to TRBJ2-1; TRBD2 might be the D (5 bases). This CDR3 is 15 amino acids long. Trimming took off 4 bases at V and 8 bases at J, with 19 bases between the two ends. From germline, CDR1 is SGHRS and CDR2 YFSETQ. Written as DNA, the CDR3 is TGCGCCAGCAGCCCGCTACCGGGGAGAGTGGATGAGCAGTTCTTC. The encoded protein is CASSPLPGRVDEQFF.

The V call is TRBV4-2, the J call TRBJ1-4; the match to TRBD1 covers 7 bases. Trimming cost V 0 bases and J 7 bases; bases outside gene matches: 11. The CDR3 totals 17 residues. Germline loops: CDR1 LGHNA, CDR2 YNFKEQ. CDR3 sequence (DNA): TGTGCCAGCAGCCAAGACATCGTTCCAGGGGGGAGTGAAAAACTGTTTTTT. Protein product: CASSQDIVPGGSEKLFF.

The chain recombines TRBV6-6 with TRBJ2-6; possibly TRBD2 for D (5 bases). Per germline, CDR1 MNHNY and CDR2 SVGAGI (reference sequence). Trimming left V 6 bases short and J 1 base short, with 10 bases between. This CDR3 region has 15 residues. The CDR3 nucleotides are TGTGCCAGCAGCCGACGAGGGTCTGGGGCCAACGTCCTGACTTTC. It yields the protein CASSRRGSGANVLTF.

V usage is TRBV9 and J usage is TRBJ1-6; 7 nucleotides match TRBD1. The germline CDR1 and CDR2 sequences are SGDLS and YYNGEE. Trimming took 1 base from V and 7 from J; bases not matched to a gene: 20. The CDR3 consists of 20 residues. Here the CDR3 reads CASSVIPLTGDLHMNSPLHF. The CDR3 nucleotides are TGTGCCAGCAGCGTAATCCCCTTAACAGGGGACCTGCATATGAATTCACCCCTCCACTTT.

V gene TRBV27 combines with J gene TRBJ1-2; 9 nucleotides agree with TRBD1. This CDR3 is built from 15 residues. The V gene's germline CDR1 is MNHEY and CDR2 SMNVEV (reference sequence). The V and J ends lost 5 bases and 4 bases, in that order; junction bases with no gene match: 8. CDR3 amino acids: CASSPNRGQSYGYTF. The DNA of the CDR3 is TGTGCCAGCAGTCCTAACAGGGGGCAGAGCTATGGCTACACCTTC.

The rearrangement links TRBV7-9 to TRBJ1-2; D unclear. The CDR3 covers 11 residues. Looked up from germline, CDR1 is SEHNR and CDR2 is FQNEAQ (reference sequence). V was clipped by 2 bases and J by 7 bases, with 5 bases between them. In DNA, the CDR3 is TGTGCCAGCAGCTTAAACGGTGGCTACACCTTC. Protein product: CASSLNGGYTF.

This clone was recorded only once. This chain joins TRBV4-1 and TRBJ2-7; the D gene is possibly TRBD2 (5 bases). CDR3 length: 13 amino acids. V was cut by 0 bases and J by 5 bases, with 8 bases left in between. Germline-derived CDR1 and CDR2 are MGHRA and YSYEKL. CDR3 DNA sequence: TGCGCCAGCAGCCAAGAGAGGGTGAACGAGCAGTACTTC. This gives the protein CASSQERVNEQYF.

The V call is TRBV28, the J call TRBJ2-7; D may be TRBD2 (6 bases). V was pared by 7 bases and J by 5 bases, with 9 bases between. The germline V gene has CDR1 MDHEN and CDR2 SYDVKM. This CDR3 region has 11 residues. In DNA form, the CDR3 reads TGTGCCAGCACGGAGGGGAACGAGCAGTACTTC. Amino acid sequence: CASTEGNEQYF.

The chain combines TRBV18 with TRBJ2-7, with a possible D match to TRBD2 (5 bases). V lost 2 bases, J lost 1 base, and 9 bases lay in between. The CDR3 runs 14 residues. The V gene's germline CDR1 is KGHSH and CDR2 LQKENI. This chain's CDR3 is CASSPTTTSYEQYF. CDR3 DNA: TGTGCCAGCTCACCAACGACTACATCCTACGAGCAGTACTTC.

The gene calls are TRBV10-3 and TRBJ2-2, with 14 bases lining up with TRBD2. V shed 8 bases, J shed 4 bases, and the junction held 6 bases outside the gene matches. Germline V gene sequence: CDR1 ENHRY, CDR2 SYGVKD. This CDR3 region has 16 residues. In DNA, the CDR3 is TGTGCCATCCCCGGGACTAGCGGGGGACCCACCGGGGAGCTGTTTTTT. The encoded protein is CAIPGTSGGPTGELFF.

The chain links TRBV10-1 to TRBJ2-2; perhaps TRBD1 as D (5 bases). CDR1 and CDR2 from the germline V gene are WNHNN and SYGVQD (reference sequence). Trimming left V 3 bases short and J 7 bases short, with 15 bases between. This CDR3 is built from 15 residues. Here the CDR3 DNA reads TGCGCCAGCAGTGATGGGCAGGGTGAGGTCGGGGAGCTGTTTTTT. It codes for CASSDGQGEVGELFF.

The chain couples TRBV28 to TRBJ1-1; 7 bases align to TRBD1. Germline-derived CDR1 and CDR2 are MDHEN and SYDVKM. The length of the CDR3 is 15 residues. V was clipped by 4 bases and J by 4 bases; unmatched bases: 9. The CDR3 is CASSSLRGKGTEAFF. DNA for the CDR3: TGTGCCAGCAGTTCACTCAGGGGGAAAGGCACTGAAGCTTTCTTT.

The CDR3 region is CSVVSGGRDTEAFF. CDR3 bases: TGCAGCGTTGTGTCAGGGGGCAGGGACACTGAAGCTTTCTTT. The chain is built from TRBV29-1 and TRBJ1-1; 8 bases are shared with TRBD1. J lost 3 bases, V lost 4 bases, and 7 bases had no gene match. Germline CDR1 reads SQVTM; CDR2 reads ANQGSEA. The CDR3 is made up of 14 amino acids.

The chain combines TRBV7-2 with TRBJ2-7; D might be TRBD1 (7 bases). V was cut by 6 bases and J by 1 base, with 16 bases left in between. The CDR3 consists of 15 residues. CDR1 is SGHTA and CDR2 is FQGNSA in the germline V gene. DNA of the CDR3: TGTGCCAGCAGGGGCGGGACAGCGTCGTCCTACGAGCAGTACTTC. It codes for CASRGGTASSYEQYF. Supplemented by reference TRBV7-2 and TRBJ2-7, the full variable domain reads GAGVSQSPSNKVTEKGKDVELRCDPISGHTALYWYRQSLGQGLEFLIYFQGNSAPDKSGLPSDRFSAERTGGSVSTLTIQRTQQEDSAVYLCASRGGTASSYEQYFGPGTRLTVT.

This clone has a handful of counts. The V gene is TRBV29-1, the J gene TRBJ2-7; 8 nucleotides line up with TRBD1. In germline, CDR1 is SQVTM, CDR2 ANQGSEA. CDR3 size: 13 residues. V was pared by 6 bases and J by 0 bases, with 4 bases of the junction left unmatched. CDR3 region: CSVRQGPSYEQYF. The CDR3, as DNA: TGCAGCGTCCGACAGGGGCCCTCCTACGAGCAGTACTTC.

A remark on this clone: At one boundary the junction diverges from the germline segment, which might be a read error. This specimen includes other DNA sequences encoding the same CDR3. The genes are TRBV10-1 and TRBJ1-2; 10 bases align to TRBD1. Per the germline V gene, CDR1 is WNHNN and CDR2 is SYGVQD (reference sequence). This CDR3 is 14 amino acids long. The CDR3 DNA reads TGCGCTAGCAGGCCCGGGACAGGGGAATATGGCTACACCTTC. This sequence encodes CASRPGTGEYGYTF.